This T cell receptor (beta chain) was captured in a study of control samples from healthy donors and cancer patients (dated by TCRdb to the early 2020s). Library method: the immunoSEQ multiplex PCR assay. TCRdb obtained this table from immuneACCESS and retained in-frame rearrangements with V and J assigned. These tables miss some clones; where compared with another copy, unresolved V genes account for less than half of the shortfall, and the remainder is unexplained. The sample has around 170,000 clones on record, approximately 94% of them singletons. Together, the top ten hold more than 1.3% of the sample. Regarding this clone: Its antigen is unknown. Base qualities are missing; no much larger clone stands one base away.

This sequence originates from a man aged 25 to 40 in good health. Sequencing used blood.

Here the CDR3 is given as CASSVHRVWNYGYTF. The DNA sequence is given as TGTGCCAGCAGCGTCCACAGGGTATGGAACTATGGCTACACCTTC. The V and J segments used are TRBV21-1 and TRBJ1-2; the D call TRBD1 from the table was never checked on the DNA. TRBV21-1 is classified as a pseudogene. Measured from the cysteine to the phenylalanine, the CDR3 is 15 residues long. Solely the CDR3 DNA is kept, with 45 bases framed from the first base.